This TCR beta chain was recovered during a study of response to subunit inactivated influenza vaccine. This clonotype was detected ten times or more. What it binds is not known. TCRdb reprocessed the RT-PCR reads with MiXCR, giving one entry per CDR3 protein. In the table there are about half a million distinct CDR3 sequences, approximately 7.1% of which are singletons. Study-wide results and caveats: That few new T cells are recruited by each seasonal influenza vaccination was the authors' suggestion.

This clonotype was obtained from a man in his fifties or sixties who received an inactivated influenza vaccine. Sequenced material: PBMCs from blood, taken 23 to 25 months after vaccination.

CDR3 in amino acids: CASSLPGQGRMFF. The CDR3 bases are TGTGCCAGCAGCCTACCGGGACAGGGGCGAATGTTCTTC. This sequence joins TRBV7-9 and TRBJ2-1; 10 nucleotides line up with TRBD1. Germline CDR1 reads SEHNR; CDR2 reads FQNEAQ (reference sequence). J was trimmed by 15 bases and V by 5 bases; bases with no gene match: 10. The CDR3 is 13 residues long.